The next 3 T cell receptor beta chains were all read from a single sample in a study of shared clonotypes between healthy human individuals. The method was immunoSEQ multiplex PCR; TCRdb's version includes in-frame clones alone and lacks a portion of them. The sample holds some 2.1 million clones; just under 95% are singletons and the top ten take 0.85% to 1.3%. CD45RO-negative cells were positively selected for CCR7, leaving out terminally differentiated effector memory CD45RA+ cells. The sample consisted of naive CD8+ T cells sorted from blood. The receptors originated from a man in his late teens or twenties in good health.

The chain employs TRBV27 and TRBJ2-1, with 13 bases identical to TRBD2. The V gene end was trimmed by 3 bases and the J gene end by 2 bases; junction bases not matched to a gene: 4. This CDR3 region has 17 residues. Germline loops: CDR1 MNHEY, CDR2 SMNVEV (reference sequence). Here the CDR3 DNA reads TGTGCCAGCAGTTTTCTCGGGACTAGCGGGACCTACAATGAGCAGTTCTTC. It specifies CASSFLGTSGTYNEQFF.

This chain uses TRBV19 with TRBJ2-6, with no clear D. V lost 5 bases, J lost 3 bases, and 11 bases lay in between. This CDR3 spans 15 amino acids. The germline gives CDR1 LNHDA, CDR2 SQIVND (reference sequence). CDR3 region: CASSDRDGGANVLTF. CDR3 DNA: TGTGCCAGTAGTGATAGGGATGGTGGGGCCAACGTCCTGACTTTC.

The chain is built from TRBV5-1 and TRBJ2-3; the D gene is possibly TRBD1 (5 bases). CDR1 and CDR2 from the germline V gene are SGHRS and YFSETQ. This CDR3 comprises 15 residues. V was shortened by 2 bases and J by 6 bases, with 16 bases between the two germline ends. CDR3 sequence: CASSLDSPGLDTQYF. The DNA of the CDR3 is TGCGCCAGCAGCTTAGACTCTCCAGGGTTGGATACGCAGTATTTT.